This T cell receptor (beta chain) emerged from a study of blood T cell repertoires in COVID-19 (dated by TCRdb to about 2020). Some background on the complete study: Samples covering the acute and convalescent phases of COVID-19 were provided by collaborators in the United States, Italy and Spain. The prospective study material was composed of cDNA or gDNA derived from T cells, B-cell-depleted T cells, or PBMCs. The dataset comprised deeply sampled blood TCRbeta repertoires from subjects exposed to, actively infected with, or recovered from COVID-19. The repertoires were released in a freely available public database intended as a resource for research on the immune response to SARS-CoV-2. The samples were drawn from two sources: the first 160 participants of the ongoing ImmuneRACE study, and 1,200 or so subjects contributed by 6 global collaborators. Nearly every sample came with metadata listing a de-identified subject ID, COVID-19 status, age in years and sex. Where HLA class I and class II types were available, the types were taken from metadata supplied by the sample provider, not from assay-based typing.

On this clone: Its binding antigen is unknown. No base qualities exist here, and no much larger clone lies one base off it.

The full study reports these points: Clinical and demographic metadata were provided uncurated, with the amount varying by source and participant.

TCRbeta CDR3 regions were amplified from genomic DNA by means of the immunoSEQ Assay, a bias-controlled multiplex PCR. For the original study's pipeline: Within the assay, amplification of reference gene primers was used to estimate how many nucleated cells each sample contained. To quantify the absolute abundance of each unique TCRbeta CDR3 rearrangement, sequence reads were collapsed and filtered. For each sample, productive Simpson clonality was calculated by taking the square root of Simpson's diversity index across productive rearrangements. As stored in TCRdb, this immuneACCESS dataset retains in-frame rearrangements with V and J assigned. A fraction of the clones does not appear; measured against another copy, unresolved V genes explain less than half of the discrepancy, and the remainder lacks a known reason. Clone size and the V and J calls come from that table; the DNA yielded D and trimming. Counted in this sample were approximately 350,000 clones; about 83% of them appeared once. The ten biggest clones cover about 2.7% of the sample.

V loses 5 bases, J loses 3 bases, and the germline ends lie 16 bases apart. The CDR3, cysteine through phenylalanine, is 16 amino acids long. Here the CDR3 DNA is all that survives: 48 bases in frame from base 1. Per the germline V gene (reference sequence), LNHDA is the CDR1 and SQIVND is the CDR2. Collaborating institutions collected whole blood in K2EDTA tubes following their own protocols. For TCRbeta analysis, collaborators shipped samples as frozen whole blood, isolated PBMCs, or DNA extracted from either of those sample types. The chain joins TRBV19 to TRBJ1-4, with the identity of the D gene unclear. The sequence was collected from a man aged 25-45 years with active or convalescent COVID-19. Sequenced input: peripheral blood. The bases read TGTGCCAGTAGTCCACCGGAGGGTCTGGCTAATGAAAAACTGTTTTTT. Protein translation: CASSPPEGLANEKLFF.